This T cell receptor (beta chain) was sequenced for a study of T cells in Graves' hyperthyroidism and ophthalmopathy (dated by TCRdb to the late 2010s). About the study as a whole: Peripheral blood samples were taken at the time of initial diagnosis, prior to any treatment. To identify TCR V-J signatures that set the groups apart, the researchers used a discovery cohort of more than 95 patients, made up of 40 to 45 with Graves' ophthalmopathy and around 58 with stable Graves' hyperthyroidism. The paper describes TCR Vbeta CDR3 sequencing of 120 to 150 peripheral blood samples, made up of 43 ophthalmopathy patients, roughly 72 hyperthyroidism patients and some 17 progressor patients. Prospective prediction of ophthalmopathy was tested in an independent validation cohort consisting of roughly 19 hyperthyroidism patients and around 17 patients who later progressed to ophthalmopathy. After blood sampling, hyperthyroidism patients were treated with methimazole at a starting dose of 30 mg daily, and ophthalmopathy patients were treated with high-dose intravenous methylprednisolone. The approximately 98 discovery patients were randomly divided into training and test sets at a 7:3 ratio. In several Graves' hyperthyroidism patients, the study also compared T-cell repertoires from thyroid tissue with T-cell repertoires from blood. The study at large found these results: Sample size was not statistically predetermined, and investigators were not blinded to group allocation. Most expanded thyroid clonotypes (frequency above 0.001) were also detected in blood, a finding suggesting that blood repertoires may reflect thyroid immune responses. In cross-validation, a model built on a 13 V-J signature told ophthalmopathy apart from stable hyperthyroidism with over 85% sensitivity and about 81% specificity, and in testing the same model reached 80%/75%. In validation, the model predicted progression to ophthalmopathy a median of around six months before onset, with approximately 68% sensitivity and nearly 75% specificity.

Hyperthyroidism patients were aged 18 to 65 years and newly diagnosed, with disease duration of less than 2 months. The study excluded patients with uncontrolled infections, other autoimmune diseases, pregnancy or lactation. Diagnoses were based on clinical symptoms, serum thyroxine and TRAb, thyroid ultrasound and orbital computed tomography. Blood from progressor patients was collected at the time of first diagnosis with hyperthyroidism, before any ophthalmopathy symptoms had appeared. PBMCs were isolated from approximately 10 ml of fresh peripheral blood by Ficoll-Paque density gradient centrifugation. Progressor patients were initially diagnosed with Graves' hyperthyroidism and developed ophthalmopathy during follow-up. Total RNA was extracted using Trizol reagent, and RNA quality was assessed on an Agilent 2100 Bioanalyzer. Amplification of TCR beta CDR3 regions was carried out from RNA transcripts. For the first round of RT-PCR on the TCR CDR3, the HTBI primer set was used together with the Qiagen OneStep RT-PCR kit. Libraries were constructed in a second round of multiplex PCR, after which size selection and purification were performed. The libraries were sequenced on an Illumina HiSeq2000 using paired-end 100 bp reads. Concerning the study's data processing: SOAPnuke was used to process the raw data, removing reads that contained adapters or uncalled bases, had a mean Phred below 15, or lacked an exact match to the constant primer or identifier. COPE v1.2.5 was used to merge high-quality paired reads, and clonotypes were defined as unique nucleotide sequences. MiTCR v1.1 was used to align the clonotypes against IMGT TRBV, TRBD and TRBJ reference segments. The analysis included only V-J combinations with a frequency above 0.0001, which together covered around 99% of the repertoires. The TCS score was defined as the ratio of F50 (clonal expansion) to E x V (chaos), calculated using BLOSUM62-based TCRdist between CDR3 peptides within each V-J. Welch's t-statistics and random forest reduced fewer than 600 V-J features to some 14, which were used in a naive Bayes classifier (R e1071). The raw public data were reprocessed by TCRdb itself: fastp quality trimming at Q25, MiXCR clonotype calling, in-frame beta chains only. Each CDR3 protein appears once, grouped with its most common genes and DNA. It is TCRdb's table, rather than the study itself, that gives the V and J calls and clone size. The sample has 250,000 to 300,000 distinct CDR3 sequences on record, roughly 14% of them singletons. Roughly 8.5% of the sample rests with the top ten.

Notes on this clonotype: Its binding antigen is unknown. No quality values exist for individual bases; no much larger clone is one base distant.

The CDR3 sequence holds 15 residues, the cysteine and phenylalanine included. CDR3 DNA is the only sequence kept; it has 45 bases, read in frame from the first base. The V and J ends are trimmed by 4 bases and 7 bases, leaving 19 bases between them. CDR1 and CDR2 (SEHNR, FQNEAQ) derive from the germline V gene (reference sequence). Sequenced: blood. The TCR was taken from a woman in her 30s with Graves' hyperthyroidism that later progressed to Graves' ophthalmopathy. The sequence joins TRBV7-9 to TRBJ1-2; matching of 5 bases hints at TRBD1 as the D gene. The CDR3 loop reads CASSYPGEGRTGYTF. The nucleotide sequence reads TGTGCCAGCAGCTACCCCGGGGAGGGGAGGACTGGCTACACCTTC. The entire variable domain, with the stretches around the CDR3 drawn from the reference TRBV7-9 and TRBJ1-2 proteins, is DTGVSQNPRHKITKRGQNVTFRCDPISEHNRLYWYRQTLGQGPEFLTYFQNEAQLEKSRLLSDRFSAERPKGSFSTLEIQRTEQGDSAMYLCASSYPGEGRTGYTFGSGTRLTVV.